This record concerns one TCR beta chain sequence. It has no known antigen specificity. One base away there is no much larger clone; base qualities are not given. This record belongs to a study of blood T cell repertoires in COVID-19 (TCRdb year 2020). Context from the whole study: Collaborator samples came from the United States, Italy and Spain and covered acute and convalescent phases of COVID-19. The material from the prospective study consisted of cDNA or gDNA derived from T cells, B-cell-depleted T cells, or PBMCs. Deeply sampled blood TCRbeta repertoires from subjects exposed to, actively infected with, or recovered from COVID-19 were included in the dataset. A freely available public database, intended as a resource for researchers studying the immune response to SARS-CoV-2, is where the repertoires were released. The samples were drawn from the first 160 participants of the ongoing ImmuneRACE study and from roughly 1,300 subjects provided by 6 global collaborators. Nearly every sample came with metadata listing a de-identified subject ID, COVID-19 status, age in years and sex. Where available, HLA class I and class II types were taken from metadata supplied by the sample provider and were not determined by assay-based typing.

What the authors observed across the whole study: How much clinical and demographic metadata was included differed by source and by participant, and the metadata was provided uncurated.

Each collaborating institution followed its own protocols to collect whole blood in K2EDTA tubes. For TCRbeta analysis, collaborators shipped samples in one of three forms: frozen whole blood, isolated PBMCs, or DNA extracted from either of those sample types. Based on the germline V gene, the CDR1 and CDR2 sequences are KGHDR and SFDVKD. The CDR3 runs 14 residues from the cysteine to the phenylalanine. The only DNA kept is the CDR3, 42 bases in frame from the first base. Trimming takes 2 bases from V and 0 bases from J, and the germline ends sit 5 bases apart. The immunoSEQ Assay, a bias-controlled multiplex PCR, was used to amplify TCRbeta CDR3 regions from genomic DNA. As for the authors' bioinformatics: Nucleated cell counts per sample were estimated from amplification of reference gene primers within the assay. Sequence reads were collapsed and filtered to measure the absolute abundance of every unique TCRbeta CDR3 rearrangement. Productive Simpson clonality was computed per sample as the square root of Simpson's diversity index over productive rearrangements. In its TCRdb copy, this immuneACCESS table keeps in-frame sequences only and misses some clones. Where compared with another copy, unresolved V genes explain less than half of these, and the others have no known cause. That table gives V, J and clone size, and the DNA gave D and trimming. This sample lists nearly 100,000 clones; about 80% were detected once. 10% of the sample goes to the ten largest clones.

This chain is built from TRBV24-1 and TRBJ2-3; too little of a D gene remains to name it. The material sequenced was peripheral blood. This sequence was found in a man aged 65-85 years with acute or convalescent COVID-19. The nucleotides are TGTGCCACCAGTGATTCACTTAGCACAGATACGCAGTATTTT. It translates as CATSDSLSTDTQYF.